The rows below give T cell receptor beta chains drawn from one sample of a study of T cells in Graves' hyperthyroidism and ophthalmopathy. In TCRdb, the multiplex PCR reads were re-called with MiXCR into one record per CDR3 protein. The sample records about 37,000 distinct CDR3 sequences, about 50% being singletons. The sequenced material came from blood. The receptor source for this set is a man aged 35 to 55 with Graves' ophthalmopathy. The CDR3 runs from the conserved cysteine through the conserved F or W. D genes are given only for firm matches. The size field is filled for only some rows; it gives once, few, many or a size class.

d_call clone_size j_call v_call cdr3_aa cdr3_nt
. . TRBJ1-2 TRBV5-1 CASSFGTSAGYTF TGCGCCAGCAGTTTCGGGACGTCCGCCGGCTACACCTTC
. . TRBJ1-6 TRBV20-1 CSASSSYNSPLHF TGCAGTGCGTCGAGCTCCTATAATTCACCCCTCCACTTT
. . TRBJ1-2 TRBV7-2 CASSLGEGDGYTF TGTGCCAGCAGCTTAGGAGAAGGAGATGGCTACACCTTC
. . TRBJ1-4 TRBV6-5 CASSPGIGRLGEKLFF TGTGCTAGCAGTCCCGGGATAGGGCGGCTAGGTGAAAAACTGTTTTTT
TRBD2 . TRBJ2-2 TRBV18 CASSRAGGENTGELFF TGTGCCAGCTCACGGGCGGGAGGAGAGAACACCGGGGAGCTGTTTTTT
TRBD2 once TRBJ2-1 TRBV11-3 CASSLGLAGGQNEQFF TGTGCCAGCAGCTTAGGACTAGCGGGGGGGCAGAATGAGCAGTTCTTC
TRBD2 . TRBJ2-1 TRBV7-7 CASSLGLASNNEQFF TGTGCTAGCAGCTTAGGACTAGCGAGTAACAATGAGCAGTTCTTC
. . TRBJ1-2 TRBV4-1 CASSQDSGGVDGYTF TGCGCCAGCAGCCAAGATTCGGGGGGGGTGGATGGCTACACCTTC
. many TRBJ2-1 TRBV2 CASSETRGYNEQFF TGTGCCAGCAGTGAGACCAGGGGCTACAATGAGCAGTTCTTC
. many TRBJ1-5 TRBV28 CPLRNNQPQHF TGCCCGCTCCGGAACAATCAGCCCCAGCATTTT
. . TRBJ2-1 TRBV7-2 CASSLAIQGANEQFF TGTGCCAGCAGCTTAGCGATACAAGGGGCTAATGAGCAGTTCTTC
TRBD2 . TRBJ2-5 TRBV7-2 CASSTLAAGQETQYF TGTGCCAGCAGCACCCTAGCGGCCGGTCAGGAGACCCAGTACTTC
TRBD1 . TRBJ1-2 TRBV20-1 CSAKRTGDPGYTF TGCAGTGCTAAACGGACAGGGGATCCTGGCTACACCTTC
TRBD2 . TRBJ2-2 TRBV7-2 CASSLTSGPSNAGELFF TGTGCCAGCAGCTTAACTAGCGGGCCTTCCAACGCCGGGGAGCTGTTTTTT
. many TRBJ2-7 TRBV28 CASSSTRPSSSYEQYF TGTGCCAGCAGTTCCACAAGGCCGTCAAGCTCCTACGAGCAGTACTTC
TRBD1 once TRBJ1-2 TRBV29-1 CSADRGNGYTF TGCAGCGCAGACAGGGGAAATGGCTACACCTTC
TRBD2 . TRBJ2-7 TRBV12-3/TRBV12-4 CASSLLAGGETQYF TGTGCCAGCAGTTTACTAGCGGGGGGAGAGACGCAGTACTTC
. few TRBJ1-1 TRBV6-2/TRBV6-3 CASKPTTWIVQGGLRNMNTEAFF TGTGCCAGCAAACCTACTACTTGGATAGTGCAGGGTGGGCTTCGGAACATGAACACTGAAGCTTTCTTT
. once TRBJ2-3 TRBV20-1 CSARDPTDTQYF TGCAGTGCTAGAGACCCCACAGATACGCAGTATTTT
TRBD1 many TRBJ2-7 TRBV4-1 CASSQEAGGAIYEQYF TGCGCCAGCAGCCAAGAAGCAGGGGGCGCTATCTACGAGCAGTACTTC
. . TRBJ2-5 TRBV12-3/TRBV12-4 CASSLGETGVQETQYF TGTGCCAGCAGTTTAGGAGAGACCGGGGTCCAAGAGACCCAGTACTTC
. once TRBJ2-7 TRBV3-1 CASSQDPGRQYF TGTGCCAGCAGCCAAGATCCTGGAAGGCAGTACTTC
TRBD1 . TRBJ2-3 TRBV20-1 CSATQGQRRTDTQYF TGCAGTGCTACCCAGGGACAGCGGCGGACAGATACGCAGTATTTT
TRBD2 . TRBJ2-3 TRBV7-3 CASSFRGGASTDTQYF TGTGCCAGCAGCTTTCGCGGGGGGGCTAGCACAGATACGCAGTATTTT
TRBD2 . TRBJ2-3 TRBV10-3 CAIRGSGGSDTQYF TGTGCCATCAGAGGAAGCGGGGGGTCAGATACGCAGTATTTT
. medium-sized TRBJ1-4 TRBV10-3 CATTQGSTNEKLFF TGTGCCACTACCCAGGGGTCAACTAATGAAAAACTGTTTTTT
TRBD2 many TRBJ2-1 TRBV11-1 CASSERTSRPRGQFF TGTGCCAGCAGCGAAAGGACTAGCCGCCCCCGGGGGCAGTTCTTC
. . TRBJ2-2 TRBV20-1 CSAGRTGNTGELFF TGCAGTGCTGGGAGGACAGGGAACACCGGGGAGCTGTTTTTT
. many TRBJ2-2 TRBV7-2 CASRLLQNNDGELFF TGTGCCAGCAGACTGTTACAAAATAACGACGGGGAGCTGTTTTTT
. . TRBJ2-7 TRBV10-3 CAISELDSGLGLEQYF TGTGCCATCAGTGAATTAGACTCGGGACTGGGGCTCGAGCAGTACTTC
. . TRBJ2-5 TRBV5-4 CASSLRGRGLRQETQYF TGTGCCAGCAGCCTGAGGGGGAGGGGATTGCGCCAAGAGACCCAGTACTTC
. many TRBJ2-3 TRBV28 CASSSPGVTDTQYF TGTGCCAGCAGTTCTCCGGGGGTAACAGATACGCAGTATTTT
. medium-sized TRBJ1-2 TRBV7-8 CASRTMGADYTF TGTGCCAGCAGGACCATGGGGGCGGACTACACCTTC
. many TRBJ1-1 TRBV6-5 CASSYFNRVNTEAFF TGTGCCAGCAGTTACTTTAACAGGGTGAACACTGAAGCTTTCTTT
. . TRBJ1-5 TRBV5-1 CASSSTGSSNQPQHF TGCGCCAGCAGCTCAACAGGGAGTAGCAATCAGCCCCAGCACTTT
TRBD1 many TRBJ1-6 TRBV5-1 CASSIRQGDNSPLHF TGCGCCAGCAGCATAAGACAGGGGGACAATTCACCCCTCCACTTT
TRBD1 many TRBJ1-4 TRBV5-1 CASSPGQGNEKLFF TGCGCCAGCAGCCCGGGACAGGGAAATGAAAAACTGTTTTTT
TRBD2 . TRBJ2-3 TRBV25-1 CATSPGTSGPDTQYF TGTGCCACCAGCCCCGGGACTAGCGGGCCAGATACGCAGTATTTT
. medium-sized TRBJ2-2 TRBV7-6 CASSLIGGELFF TGTGCCAGCAGCTTAATCGGGGGGGAGCTGTTTTTT
. many TRBJ2-3 TRBV20-1 CSARSTASWAQYF TGCAGTGCTAGATCGACAGCCTCGTGGGCGCAGTATTTT
. many TRBJ2-7 TRBV5-1 CASSPDGGLAREQYF TGCGCCAGCAGCCCGGACGGGGGCCTTGCTCGGGAGCAGTACTTC
. many TRBJ1-3 TRBV4-1 CASSQTSGNTIYF TGCGCCAGCAGCCAGACCTCTGGAAACACCATATATTTT
TRBD2 many TRBJ2-4 TRBV6-5 CASSYVHPWGPSGKNIQYF TGTGCCAGCAGTTACGTCCATCCGTGGGGACCTAGCGGAAAGAACATTCAGTACTTC
TRBD1 once TRBJ1-2 TRBV5-6 CAKQGADGYTF TGTGCCAAACAGGGGGCGGATGGCTACACCTTC
. medium-sized TRBJ1-2 TRBV2 CASSGSSYGYTF TGTGCCAGCAGTGGGTCAAGCTATGGCTACACCTTC
. many TRBJ2-5 TRBV7-3 CASSFDAPPQETQYF TGTGCCAGCAGCTTCGACGCGCCGCCCCAAGAGACCCAGTACTTC
. many TRBJ1-2 TRBV6-5 CASSPPSPYGYTF TGTGCCAGCAGTCCCCCCTCCCCTTATGGCTACACCTTC
. . TRBJ1-4 TRBV9 CASSVVGDTGKLFF TGTGCCAGCAGCGTGGTCGGAGATACTGGAAAACTGTTTTTT
TRBD1 . TRBJ2-5 TRBV5-4 CASSLVGQGQETQYF TGTGCCAGCAGCTTGGTCGGACAGGGGCAAGAGACCCAGTACTTC
. many TRBJ1-5 TRBV6-5 CASRSDARRNQPQHF TGTGCCAGCAGATCGGACGCAAGGCGCAATCAGCCCCAGCATTTT
. . TRBJ2-1 TRBV20-1 CSVSGSSCSKQFF TGCAGTGTTAGCGGAAGCTCCTGCAGTAAGCAGTTCTTC
. many TRBJ1-1 TRBV12-5 CASGLEQGVAEAFF TGTGCTAGTGGTTTGGAGCAGGGAGTAGCTGAAGCTTTCTTT
. medium-sized TRBJ2-7 TRBV7-8 CASSFAGEQYF TGTGCCAGCAGCTTCGCCGGGGAGCAGTACTTC
. many TRBJ1-4 TRBV5-5 CASSRRPGINEKLFF TGTGCCAGCAGCCGGCGGCCAGGCATTAATGAAAAACTGTTTTTT
TRBD2 . TRBJ2-3 TRBV15 CATSRDSGRDTQYF TGTGCCACCAGCAGAGACAGCGGGAGAGATACGCAGTATTTT